A selection of T cell receptor beta chains follows, all from one sample in a study of blood T cell repertoires in COVID-19. Clones were sequenced by immunoSEQ multiplex PCR, and TCRdb holds only the in-frame ones, with some missing. Here the sample spans roughly 53,000 clones, approximately 80% being singletons. Sequenced sample: peripheral blood. The receptors come from a human donor in a cohort sampled during active COVID-19. Both conserved end residues are part of each CDR3. The D gene is left open where the match is weak. A clone size is listed for some rows: how often the clone was seen (once, few, many), or a class if it is expanded.

>TRBV6-6|few|TRBD1|TRBJ1-5
CASSKSDRAKQPQHF
TGTGCCAGCAGTAAATCGGACAGGGCCAAACAGCCCCAGCATTTT
>TRBV19|.|.|TRBJ1-5
CASSPPGGAYQPQHF
TGTGCCAGTAGCCCCCCGGGAGGGGCCTATCAGCCCCAGCATTTT
>TRBV3-1/TRBV3-2|.|TRBD1|TRBJ2-1
CASSQVHRGRGNEQFF
TGTGCCAGCAGCCAAGTGCACAGGGGGCGCGGGAATGAGCAGTTCTTC
>TRBV6-2/TRBV6-3|.|TRBD1|TRBJ1-5
CASSAGQVGNQPQHF
TGTGCCAGCAGCGCTGGACAGGTCGGCAATCAGCCCCAGCATTTT
>TRBV5-1|.|TRBD2|TRBJ2-5
CASSLVLAVETQYF
TGCGCCAGCAGCTTGGTTCTAGCGGTAGAGACCCAGTACTTC
>TRBV27|.|TRBD1|TRBJ2-7
CASRLDQGDAYEQYF
TGTGCCAGCAGACTCGACCAGGGGGATGCCTACGAGCAGTACTTC
>TRBV5-1|.|TRBD2|TRBJ2-3
CASSVGTSVSTDTQYF
TGCGCCAGCAGCGTAGGGACTAGCGTTAGCACAGATACGCAGTATTTT
>TRBV5-1|few|TRBD2|TRBJ2-3
CASSLPVAGGTDTQYF
TGCGCCAGCAGCTTGCCGGTAGCGGGAGGCACAGATACGCAGTATTTT
>TRBV6-6|.|.|TRBJ2-7
CASIQGTQGPYEQYF
TGTGCCAGCATCCAAGGCACCCAGGGCCCCTACGAGCAGTACTTC
>TRBV11-2|.|.|TRBJ2-5
CASSLLTANQETQYF
TGTGCCAGCAGCTTATTGACAGCTAATCAAGAGACCCAGTACTTC
>TRBV19|.|.|TRBJ2-3
CASSTTSSRADTQYF
TGTGCCAGTAGTACAACTAGCTCGAGAGCAGATACGCAGTATTTT
>TRBV9|.|TRBD1|TRBJ2-3
CASSEAGTGYTDTQYF
TGTGCCAGCAGCGAGGCCGGGACAGGGTACACAGATACGCAGTATTTT
>TRBV30|.|TRBD1|TRBJ1-5
CAWSTGVSDQPQHF
TGTGCCTGGAGTACAGGGGTGAGCGATCAGCCCCAGCATTTT
>TRBV9|.|.|TRBJ2-5
CASSVGAGAKETQYF
TGTGCCAGCAGCGTAGGAGCAGGGGCGAAAGAGACCCAGTACTTC
>TRBV7-3|once|TRBD2|TRBJ2-3
CASSLNGASGANTQYF
TGTGCCAGCAGCTTAAACGGGGCTAGCGGGGCAAATACGCAGTATTTT
>TRBV11-3|once|TRBD1|TRBJ1-1
CASSPGGTMNTEAFF
TGTGCCAGCAGCCCAGGGGGGACGATGAACACTGAAGCTTTCTTT
>TRBV19|.|.|TRBJ2-7
CARVYRARYEQYF
TGTGCCAGGGTATACAGGGCTCGCTACGAGCAGTACTTC
>TRBV6-2/TRBV6-3|.|.|TRBJ2-6
CASSYRPGAGANVLTF
TGTGCCAGCAGTTACCGCCCAGGGGCTGGGGCCAACGTCCTGACTTTC
>TRBV7-6|few|.|TRBJ2-5
CASSLTAGAQETQYF
TGTGCCAGCAGCTTAACGGCGGGGGCCCAAGAGACCCAGTACTTC
>TRBV12-3/TRBV12-4|.|.|TRBJ2-7
CASSSPAYEQYF
TGTGCCAGCAGTTCCCCGGCCTACGAGCAGTACTTC
>TRBV18|.|.|TRBJ2-7
CASSGGVQNEQYF
TGTGCCAGCTCCGGGGGAGTTCAGAACGAGCAGTACTTC
>TRBV28|.|TRBD2|TRBJ2-3
CASNSGRALADTQYF
TGTGCCAGCAACAGCGGGAGGGCCTTGGCAGATACGCAGTATTTT
>TRBV6-5|.|.|TRBJ2-5
CASSYGGAEETQYF
TGTGCCAGCAGTTATGGGGGCGCGGAAGAGACCCAGTACTTC
>TRBV11-2|.|TRBD1|TRBJ1-2
CASSSDRGGGYTF
TGTGCCAGCAGCTCCGACAGGGGGGGTGGCTACACCTTC
>TRBV15|.|TRBD1|TRBJ1-4
CATSRDFGTGTTNEKLFF
TGTGCCACCAGCAGAGATTTTGGGACAGGGACAACTAATGAAAAACTGTTTTTT
>TRBV7-9|few|.|TRBJ1-3
CASSVQGTGNTIYF
TGTGCCAGCAGCGTACAGGGTACTGGAAACACCATATATTTT
>TRBV30|.|.|TRBJ1-2
CAAVLRGPKNYGYTF
TGTGCCGCAGTTCTAAGGGGCCCTAAAAACTATGGCTACACCTTC
>TRBV4-1|.|.|TRBJ2-5
CASSQEPRETQYF
TGCGCCAGCAGCCAAGAACCGAGGGAGACCCAGTACTTC
>TRBV6-5|.|TRBD1|TRBJ1-2
CASSYSDRATSGYTF
TGTGCCAGCAGTTACTCGGACAGGGCCACTAGTGGCTACACCTTC
>TRBV19|.|.|TRBJ2-3
CASSIGAATDTQYF
TGTGCCAGTAGTATAGGGGCAGCCACAGATACGCAGTATTTT
>TRBV11-2|.|TRBD1|TRBJ2-5
CASSLGRGQGVIQETQYF
TGTGCCAGCAGCTTAGGGCGAGGACAGGGGGTCATCCAAGAGACCCAGTACTTC
>TRBV30|once|TRBD2|TRBJ2-3
CAWSLAGEDTDTQYF
TGTGCCTGGAGTCTAGCGGGGGAAGACACAGATACGCAGTATTTT
>TRBV7-9|.|TRBD2|TRBJ2-3
CASSSRIGRGGVTQYF
TGTGCCAGCAGCTCAAGGATCGGGCGGGGGGGCGTTACGCAGTATTTT
>TRBV28|.|.|TRBJ2-5
CASSVAHRQSLHQETQYF
TGTGCCAGCAGTGTCGCACACAGACAGTCTCTGCACCAAGAGACCCAGTACTTC
>TRBV7-2|.|.|TRBJ2-2
CASSPRAGGELFF
TGTGCCAGCAGCCCAAGGGCGGGCGGGGAGCTGTTTTTT
>TRBV4-1|.|TRBD2|TRBJ2-5
CASSQEEQRGRETQYF
TGCGCCAGCAGCCAAGAGGAGCAGCGGGGCCGCGAGACCCAGTACTTC
>TRBV13|.|.|TRBJ2-1
CASSLGGGRYNEQFF
TGTGCCAGCAGCTTAGGCGGGGGTCGATACAATGAGCAGTTCTTC
>TRBV28|.|.|TRBJ2-1
CASSQLSGTSNEQFF
TGTGCCAGCAGCCAGCTCTCCGGGACATCCAATGAGCAGTTCTTC
>TRBV10-3|.|.|TRBJ2-7
CAISESGGGLYEQYF
TGTGCCATCAGTGAGTCGGGCGGCGGGCTCTACGAGCAGTACTTC
>TRBV3-1/TRBV3-2|.|.|TRBJ1-1
CASSYRHGDTEAFF
TGTGCCAGCAGCTACCGGCACGGGGACACTGAAGCTTTCTTT
>TRBV9|.|TRBD2|TRBJ2-1
CASSIQGLYNEQFF
TGTGCCAGCAGCATCCAGGGACTATACAATGAGCAGTTCTTC
>TRBV19|.|TRBD2|TRBJ2-7
CATAVGLAGYEQYF
TGTGCCACCGCCGTGGGACTAGCGGGATACGAGCAGTACTTC